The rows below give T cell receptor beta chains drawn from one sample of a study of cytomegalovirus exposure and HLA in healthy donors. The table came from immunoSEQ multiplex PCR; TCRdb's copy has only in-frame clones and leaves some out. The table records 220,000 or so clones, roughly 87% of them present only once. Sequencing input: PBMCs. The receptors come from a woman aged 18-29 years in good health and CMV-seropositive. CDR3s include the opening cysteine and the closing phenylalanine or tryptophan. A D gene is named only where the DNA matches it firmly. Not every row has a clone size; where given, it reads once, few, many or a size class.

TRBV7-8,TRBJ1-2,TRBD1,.,CASSLTGGGYTF,TGTGCCAGCAGCTTGACAGGGGGAGGCTACACCTTC
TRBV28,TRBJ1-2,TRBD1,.,CASGDGFQGASGYTF,TGTGCCAGCGGCGACGGCTTTCAGGGGGCGTCCGGCTACACCTTC
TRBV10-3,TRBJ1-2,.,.,CAISGTQRGGYTF,TGTGCCATCAGTGGAACCCAGCGCGGGGGCTACACCTTC
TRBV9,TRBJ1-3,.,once,CASSTSAGNTIYF,TGTGCCAGCAGCACCAGTGCTGGAAACACCATATATTTT
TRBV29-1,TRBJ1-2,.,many,CSVAKARDGYTF,TGCAGCGTTGCCAAGGCCCGGGATGGCTACACCTTC
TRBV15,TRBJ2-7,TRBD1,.,CATSREQGAPYEQYF,TGTGCCACCAGCAGAGAACAGGGGGCCCCCTACGAGCAGTACTTC
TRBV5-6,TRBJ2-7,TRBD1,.,CASSFRDRGFDEQYF,TGTGCCAGCAGCTTCCGGGACAGGGGTTTTGACGAGCAGTACTTC
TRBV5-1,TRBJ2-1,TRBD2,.,CATQPGTSGRYNEQFF,TGCGCCACCCAGCCCGGGACTAGCGGGAGGTACAATGAGCAGTTCTTC
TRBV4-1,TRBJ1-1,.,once,CASSQGDRRSNTEAFF,TGCGCCAGCAGCCAAGGCGACAGAAGATCGAACACTGAAGCTTTCTTT
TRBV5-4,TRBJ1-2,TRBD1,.,CASSRIPPTGEYGYTF,TGTGCCAGCAGCAGAATTCCTCCCACAGGGGAATATGGCTACACCTTC
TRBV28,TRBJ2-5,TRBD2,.,CASSPSGRWDETQYF,TGTGCCAGCAGCCCTAGCGGGAGGTGGGACGAGACCCAGTACTTC
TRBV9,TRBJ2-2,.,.,CASSVASTPGPSTGELFF,TGTGCCAGCAGCGTAGCTTCCACTCCAGGGCCGAGCACCGGGGAGCTGTTTTTT
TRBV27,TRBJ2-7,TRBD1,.,CASSWGQGGVEQYF,TGTGCCAGCAGTTGGGGACAGGGCGGTGTCGAGCAGTACTTC
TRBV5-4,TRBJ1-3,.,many,CASTYGSGNTIYF,TGTGCCAGCACCTACGGCTCTGGAAACACCATATATTTT
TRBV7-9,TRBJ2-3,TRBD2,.,CASSHRAGAPTDTQYF,TGTGCCAGCAGCCACCGGGCGGGAGCCCCCACAGATACGCAGTATTTT
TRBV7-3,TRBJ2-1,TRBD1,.,CASSLTGRQGINEQFF,TGTGCCAGCAGCTTAACTGGCAGACAGGGGATAAATGAGCAGTTCTTC
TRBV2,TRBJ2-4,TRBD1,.,CASSPRQGATLDIQYF,TGTGCCAGCAGCCCCCGACAGGGGGCGACCTTGGACATTCAGTACTTC
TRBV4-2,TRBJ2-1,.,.,CASSQLNEQFF,TGTGCCAGCAGCCAACTCAATGAGCAGTTCTTC
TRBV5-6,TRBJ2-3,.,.,CASSFRRGYSTDTQYF,TGTGCCAGCAGCTTCCGCAGGGGATATAGCACAGATACGCAGTATTTT
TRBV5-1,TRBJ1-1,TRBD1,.,CASSDGTGETEAFF,TGCGCCAGCAGCGACGGGACAGGTGAAACTGAAGCTTTCTTT
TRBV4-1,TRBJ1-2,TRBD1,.,CASSPGQGAYGYTF,TGCGCCAGCAGCCCGGGACAGGGGGCGTATGGCTACACCTTC
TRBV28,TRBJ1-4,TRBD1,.,CASSPIGQGASTNEKLFF,TGTGCCAGCAGCCCCATAGGACAGGGGGCATCAACTAATGAAAAACTGTTTTTT
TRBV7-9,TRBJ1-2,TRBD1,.,CASSLDRDRGLHDGYTF,TGTGCCAGCAGCTTAGACCGGGACAGGGGGCTTCATGATGGCTACACCTTC
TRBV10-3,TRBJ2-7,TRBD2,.,CAISGGLAGAREQYF,TGTGCCATCAGTGGGGGACTAGCGGGAGCAAGGGAGCAGTACTTC
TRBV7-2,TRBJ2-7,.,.,CASSFRGDAYEQYF,TGTGCCAGCAGCTTCCGCGGGGACGCCTACGAGCAGTACTTC
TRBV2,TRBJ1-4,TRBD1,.,CASRPGTGDNEKLFF,TGTGCCAGCAGACCCGGGACAGGGGATAATGAAAAACTGTTTTTT
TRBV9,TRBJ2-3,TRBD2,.,CASSVEVGAGGDRTDTQYF,TGTGCCAGCAGCGTAGAGGTAGGGGCGGGAGGGGATCGGACAGATACGCAGTATTTT
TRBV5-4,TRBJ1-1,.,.,CASSTQSALRAFF,TGTGCCAGCAGCACCCAATCGGCTTTGAGGGCTTTCTTT
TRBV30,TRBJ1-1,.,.,CAWSILGDTEAFF,TGTGCCTGGAGTATCCTCGGGGACACTGAAGCTTTCTTT
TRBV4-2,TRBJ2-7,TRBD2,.,CASSQDRELAAKEQYF,TGTGCCAGCAGCCAAGATAGAGAACTAGCGGCAAAGGAGCAGTACTTC
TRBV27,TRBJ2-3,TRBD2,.,CASSLSSLLTSGRADTQYF,TGTGCCAGCAGTCTATCTAGCCTACTGACTAGCGGGAGGGCAGATACGCAGTATTTT
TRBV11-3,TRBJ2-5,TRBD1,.,CASSPRTGETQYF,TGTGCCAGCAGCCCGCGGACAGGGGAGACCCAGTACTTC
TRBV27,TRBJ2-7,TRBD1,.,CASSATSQGWDEQYF,TGTGCCAGCAGTGCGACTTCACAGGGGTGGGACGAGCAGTACTTC
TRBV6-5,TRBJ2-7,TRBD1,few,CASSGGQGSYEQYF,TGTGCCAGCAGTGGTGGACAGGGCTCCTACGAGCAGTACTTC
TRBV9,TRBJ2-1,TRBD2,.,CASSVRGLADNEQFF,TGTGCCAGCAGCGTACGGGGACTAGCGGACAATGAGCAGTTCTTC
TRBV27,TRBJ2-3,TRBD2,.,CASSLSGVGAGETDTQYF,TGTGCCAGCAGTTTATCGGGTGTTGGGGCGGGAGAAACAGATACGCAGTATTTT
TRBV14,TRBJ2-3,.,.,CASSQTSGGVWADTQYF,TGTGCCAGCAGCCAAACGTCGGGCGGGGTTTGGGCAGATACGCAGTATTTT
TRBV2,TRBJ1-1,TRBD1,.,CASSATQGANTEAFF,TGTGCCAGCAGTGCAACTCAGGGGGCGAACACTGAAGCTTTCTTT
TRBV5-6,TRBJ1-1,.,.,CASSLRGGMNTEAFF,TGTGCCAGCAGCTTGAGGGGTGGTATGAACACTGAAGCTTTCTTT
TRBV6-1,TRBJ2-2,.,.,CASNWTPPDGELFF,TGTGCCAGCAACTGGACACCGCCGGACGGGGAGCTGTTTTTT
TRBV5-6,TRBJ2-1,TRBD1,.,CASSGTGVPGSSYNEQFF,TGTGCCAGCAGCGGGACAGGGGTCCCGGGAAGCTCCTACAATGAGCAGTTCTTC
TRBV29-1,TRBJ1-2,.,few,CSVEIGGMSGYTF,TGCAGCGTTGAAATCGGGGGAATGAGCGGCTACACCTTC
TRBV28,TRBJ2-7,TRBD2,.,CASSFFNLAGGLYEQYF,TGTGCCAGCAGTTTCTTCAACCTAGCGGGAGGTTTGTACGAGCAGTACTTC
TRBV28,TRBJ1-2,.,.,CASSFMLDSRGSYTF,TGTGCCAGCAGTTTTATGCTCGACAGCCGAGGTAGCTACACCTTC
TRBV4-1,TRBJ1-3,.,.,CASSQVGRGTGNTIYF,TGCGCCAGCAGCCAAGTGGGCAGGGGAACTGGAAACACCATATATTTT
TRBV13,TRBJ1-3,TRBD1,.,CASSAEQGTLSGNTIYF,TGTGCCAGCAGCGCCGAACAGGGGACCCTCTCTGGAAACACCATATATTTT
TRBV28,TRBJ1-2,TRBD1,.,CASTPDRVIHLNGYTF,TGTGCCAGCACCCCAGACAGGGTGATCCATTTGAATGGCTACACCTTC
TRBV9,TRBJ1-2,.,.,CASSTQGPLRGYTF,TGTGCCAGCAGCACACAGGGCCCCTTACGTGGCTACACCTTC
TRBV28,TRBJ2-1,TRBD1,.,CASSPGDRLYNEQFF,TGTGCCAGCAGCCCCGGGGACAGACTTTACAATGAGCAGTTCTTC
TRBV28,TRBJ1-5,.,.,CASRDNVGPQHF,TGTGCCAGCCGGGACAATGTGGGGCCCCAGCATTTT
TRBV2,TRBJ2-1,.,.,CASRPTWRNNEQFF,TGTGCCAGCAGACCTACTTGGCGGAACAATGAGCAGTTCTTC
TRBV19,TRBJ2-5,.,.,CASRKLNQETQYF,TGTGCCAGTAGGAAACTCAACCAAGAGACCCAGTACTTC
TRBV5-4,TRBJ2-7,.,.,CASSLGAPMSYEQYF,TGTGCCAGCAGCCTAGGGGCCCCCATGTCCTACGAGCAGTACTTC
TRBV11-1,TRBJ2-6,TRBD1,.,CASSLDRGRLSGANVLTF,TGTGCCAGCAGCTTAGACAGGGGGCGGCTCTCTGGGGCCAACGTCCTGACTTTC
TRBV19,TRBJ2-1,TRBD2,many,CASSIDQGRGAGGDNEQFF,TGTGCCAGTAGTATAGATCAGGGAAGGGGAGCGGGAGGAGACAATGAGCAGTTCTTC
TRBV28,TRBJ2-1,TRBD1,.,CASSPLRDRAYNEQFF,TGTGCCAGCAGTCCGCTCCGGGACAGGGCCTACAATGAGCAGTTCTTC
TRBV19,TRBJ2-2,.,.,CASSTPEGGFTNTGELFF,TGTGCCAGTAGTACGCCTGAAGGAGGGTTTACGAACACCGGGGAGCTGTTTTTT
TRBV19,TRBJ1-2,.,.,CASSISAGGLRGYTF,TGTGCCAGTAGTATATCGGCCGGGGGTTTACGAGGCTACACCTTC
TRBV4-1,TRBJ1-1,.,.,CASSHESSGLAEAFF,TGCGCCAGCAGCCACGAATCCTCAGGGTTAGCTGAAGCTTTCTTT
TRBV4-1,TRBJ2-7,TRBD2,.,CASSQGEGAGYEQYF,TGCGCCAGCAGCCAAGGAGAGGGAGCGGGGTACGAGCAGTACTTC